This TCR beta chain was sequenced for a study of T cells in narcolepsy. Overall study context: Enrolled donors included narcolepsy type 1 or type 2 patients and healthy controls.

Clones were sequenced by immunoSEQ multiplex PCR, and TCRdb holds only the in-frame ones, with some missing. The sample contains approximately 30,000 clones, 80% of which appear only once. Study outcomes and limitations: Same-patient CSF and blood CD4+ T cell clonotypes included HCRT-specific and TRIB2-specific autoreactive ones. Reportedly, autoreactive clonotypes were serially detected in patients' blood but not controls'. Some memory CD4+ repertoires had no autoreactive clone sequences.

Turning to this clone: Its specificity is unknown.

This sequence was found in a human donor in good health. The sequenced material came from memory (CD45RA-) CD4+ T cells from blood.

CDR3 protein: CASSQDGRTEETQYF. Written as DNA, the CDR3 is TGCGCCAGCAGCCAAGATGGAAGGACAGAAGAGACCCAGTACTTC. The chain carries TRBV4-1 and TRBJ2-5; a possible D gene is TRBD1 (6 bases). CDR1 is MGHRA, CDR2 YSYEKL, per germline. Trimming removed 0 bases from V and 3 bases from J, with 11 bases in between. This CDR3 has 15 amino acids.